Below, one TCR beta chain is given with its context. Its antigen remains unidentified. TCRdb re-called the PCR reads via MiXCR. The sample holds tens of thousands of clones, 20% to 30% seen once. Nobody among the patients had been given any treatment before thyroid surgery. The data derive from a study of metastatic and nonmetastatic thyroid tumors. Study as a whole: Across blood and tumor or nodule tissue, repertoires from malignant and benign thyroid patients were compared with one another.

Study-wide points: It was reportedly found that TCR beta diversity was significantly higher in malignant thyroid tumors than in benign nodules, a difference seen in both blood and tumor samples.

Germline assignment: CDR1 DFQATT and CDR2 SNEGSKA (reference sequence). This CDR3 comprises 14 residues. Trimming pared 6 bases from V and 6 bases from J, leaving 21 bases between. Specimen: blood. This TCR was recovered from a male donor with papillary thyroid cancer or a benign thyroid nodule (not recorded which). Some clones in this sample may be carry-over from other donors' samples. The V and J genes are TRBV20-1 and TRBJ2-7, with a tentative D call TRBD2 (5 bases). The CDR3: CSASTGNAAFEQYF. Written as DNA, the CDR3 is TGCAGTGCATCCACCGGGAACGCGGCGTTCGAGCAGTACTTC.